Each of the 27 T cell receptor beta chains below was sequenced from the same sample in a study of shared T cell receptors in the human thymus. The repertoire was sequenced with immunoSEQ multiplex PCR; TCRdb's copy has only in-frame clones and lacks some. This repertoire shows under 850,000 clones, over 75% found once; its top ten account for about 0.01%. These same records also appear under a second study, on human thymus T cells.

The sequenced material came from thymocytes. The receptor set was obtained from a boy under two years old with a congenital heart defect.

The rearrangement uses TRBV4-2 and TRBJ2-7; 12 bases fit TRBD2. The CDR3 loop spans 16 amino acids. Unmatched junction bases numbered 8, after V lost 4 bases and J lost 4 bases. CDR1 is LGHNA, CDR2 YNFKEQ, per germline. CDR3 nucleotide sequence: TGTGCCAGCAGCCCCCGACTAGCGGGAGTAACGTACGAGCAGTACTTC. Encoded protein: CASSPRLAGVTYEQYF.

The chain links TRBV28 to TRBJ1-6; no clear D gene. The CDR3 sequence is 12 residues long. Trimming took off 4 bases at V and 8 bases at J, with 6 bases between the two ends. The V gene's germline CDR1 is MDHEN and CDR2 SYDVKM. Here the CDR3 reads CASSYGYSPLHF. The CDR3 DNA sequence: TGTGCCAGCAGTTACGGTTATTCACCCCTCCACTTT. The full variable domain, its missing parts supplied by reference TRBV28 and TRBJ1-6, is DVKVTQSSRYLVKRTGEKVFLECVQDMDHENMFWYRQDPGLGLRLIYFSYDVKMKEKGDIPEGYSVSREKKERFSLILESASTNQTSMYLCASSYGYSPLHFGNGTRLTVT.

The chain is built from TRBV4-1 and TRBJ1-2; D might be TRBD1 (5 bases). CDR3 length: 15 amino acids. The V end was cut by 1 base, the J end by 4 bases, with 13 bases between. Germline values: CDR1 MGHRA, CDR2 YSYEKL. In DNA form, the CDR3 reads TGCGCCAGCAGCCAAGGAGAAGGGGTCTCCTATGGCTACACCTTC. Protein sequence: CASSQGEGVSYGYTF.

The CDR3 sequence: CASNPDRSDEKLFF. CDR3 bases: TGTGCCAGCAATCCAGACAGGTCAGATGAAAAACTGTTTTTT. V gene TRBV21-1 combines with J gene TRBJ1-4; TRBD1 is the table's D call, not checked against the DNA. TRBV21-1 is a pseudogene segment. The CDR3 is 14 residues long.

A single count supports this clone. This rearrangement joins TRBV27 to TRBJ2-7, with a possible D match to TRBD2 (5 bases). The CDR3 extends over 16 amino acids. Trimming cost V 10 bases and J 2 bases, with 24 bases left between them. Germline lookup yields CDR1 MNHEY and CDR2 SMNVEV (reference sequence). CDR3 DNA sequence: TGTGCCACCGGACCCATATTCGAGGGAGAAACCTACGAGCAGTACTTC. Its protein is CATGPIFEGETYEQYF.

The chain links TRBV11-2 to TRBJ1-2; TRBD1 aligns across 7 bases. The CDR3 loop spans 12 amino acids. J was trimmed by 8 bases and V by 6 bases; bases with no gene match: 6. The germline CDR1 and CDR2 sequences are SGHAT and FQNNGV. CDR3 DNA: TGTGCCAGCAGTCCCCAGGGGGGAGGCTACACCTTC. This encodes CASSPQGGGYTF.

V is TRBV2 and J is TRBJ2-7, with TRBD2 matching over 14 bases. Germline CDR1 reads SNHLY; CDR2 reads FYNNEI. This CDR3 region has 21 residues. The trim removed 4 bases at V and 4 bases at J, leaving 21 bases unmatched. CDR3 region: CASSGSLIGTGTSGRGYEQYF. The CDR3 DNA is TGTGCCAGCAGTGGATCCTTGATTGGGACGGGGACTAGCGGGAGAGGTTACGAGCAGTACTTC. Looking up the rest from reference TRBV2 and TRBJ2-7 gives the full variable domain: EPEVTQTPSHQVTQMGQEVILRCVPISNHLYFYWYRQILGQKVEFLVSFYNNEISEKSEIFDDQFSVERPDGSNFTLKIRSTKLEDSAMYFCASSGSLIGTGTSGRGYEQYFGPGTRLTVT.

The chain employs TRBV7-9 and TRBJ2-3; D unresolved. The length of the CDR3 is 10 residues. CDR1 and CDR2 (germline): SEHNR, FQNEAQ (reference sequence). The germline V and J ends were trimmed by 5 bases and 7 bases, with 4 bases remaining between them. The CDR3 DNA reads as TGTGCCAGCAGCCCATATACGCAGTATTTT. Protein: CASSPYTQYF. Based on the CDR3 plus reference TRBV7-9 and TRBJ2-3, the full variable domain is DTGVSQNPRHKITKRGQNVTFRCDPISEHNRLYWYRQTLGQGPEFLTYFQNEAQLEKSRLLSDRFSAERPKGSFSTLEIQRTEQGDSAMYLCASSPYTQYFGPGTRLTVL.

This clone has just one count. The chain recombines TRBV27 with TRBJ2-7; 10 bases match TRBD2. The CDR3 is made up of 17 amino acids. V gave up 5 bases and J gave up 4 bases; unmatched junction bases: 14. Germline lookup yields CDR1 MNHEY and CDR2 SMNVEV (reference sequence). CDR3 protein: CASSLGNPAGGTYEQYF. CDR3 sequence (DNA): TGTGCCAGCAGTCTTGGGAATCCAGCGGGAGGGACGTACGAGCAGTACTTC.

This rearrangement joins TRBV29-1 to TRBJ1-2, with a tentative D call TRBD1 (6 bases). The CDR3 consists of 12 residues. Trimming cost V 7 bases and J 7 bases, with 16 bases left between them. Per germline, CDR1 SQVTM and CDR2 ANQGSEA. For the CDR3, the DNA is TGCAGCGGAACCACAGGGCTGGCTGGCTACACCTTC. It codes for CSGTTGLAGYTF.

The chain employs TRBV19 and TRBJ2-1; 11 nucleotides agree with TRBD2. Germline trimming cut 7 bases from V and 10 bases from J; bases unmatched to any gene: 12. Looked up from germline, CDR1 is LNHDA and CDR2 is SQIVND (reference sequence). This CDR3 contains 15 residues. The CDR3 loop reads CASNTLAGGPGEQFF. CDR3 DNA: TGTGCCAGTAATACTTTAGCGGGAGGGCCAGGGGAGCAGTTCTTC.

J is TRBJ2-3 and V is TRBV5-4, with 10 bases fitting TRBD2. The CDR3 sequence is 17 residues long. J gave up 2 bases and V 5 bases, and 11 bases lay outside the gene matches. Germline V gene sequence: CDR1 SGHNT, CDR2 YYREEE (reference sequence). The CDR3 spells CASSQSSGGTLTDTQYF. The CDR3 nucleotides are TGTGCCAGCAGTCAAAGTAGCGGGGGGACCCTCACAGATACGCAGTATTTT.

The chain combines TRBV7-8 with TRBJ1-5; D remains ambiguous. Germline V lookup: CDR1 SGHVS, CDR2 FQNEAQ. V lost 5 bases to trimming and J lost 0 bases, with 8 bases between them. The CDR3 extends over 14 amino acids. The CDR3 loop reads CASSRSGSNQPQHF. Here the CDR3 DNA reads TGTGCCAGCAGCCGCTCAGGTAGCAATCAGCCCCAGCATTTT.

This chain joins TRBV9 and TRBJ1-3; 7 positions agree with TRBD1. This CDR3 is built from 20 residues. Trimming took 2 bases from V and 0 from J; bases not matched to a gene: 17. CDR1 is SGDLS and CDR2 is YYNGEE in the germline V gene. The CDR3 bases are TGTGCCAGCAGCGTGCTCGGACCGGGACAGAAGTTCAGCTCTGGAAACACCATATATTTT. Its protein is CASSVLGPGQKFSSGNTIYF. Variable domain in full (rest from reference TRBV9 and TRBJ1-3): DSGVTQTPKHLITATGQRVTLRCSPRSGDLSVYWYQQSLDQGLQFLIQYYNGEERAKGNILERFSAQQFPDLHSELNLSSLELGDSALYFCASSVLGPGQKFSSGNTIYFGEGSWLTVV.

The CDR3 nucleotides read TGTGCCACCGAGGTCACGGGGATAGCTAACTATGGCTACACCTTC. This codes for CATEVTGIANYGYTF. This chain joins TRBV28 and TRBJ1-2; D ambiguous. Per germline, CDR1 MDHEN and CDR2 SYDVKM. The V and J ends lost 10 bases and 0 bases respectively, with 18 bases between them. The CDR3 spans 15 residues.

The V and J genes are TRBV5-1 and TRBJ2-1; TRBD2 matches 10 bases. CDR1 SGHRS and CDR2 YFSETQ come from the germline V gene. This CDR3 region has 12 residues. The ends lost 3 bases at V and 12 bases at J; junction bases unmatched: 3. The CDR3 region is CASSSRTSGQFF. CDR3 nucleotides: TGCGCCAGCAGCTCACGGACTAGCGGGCAGTTCTTC.

This clone was recorded once. As DNA, the CDR3 is TGCAGCGCCCGAAGAAGAGCGGGAGTAAGGGGCACAGATACGCAGTATTTT. Its protein product is CSARRRAGVRGTDTQYF. This chain joins TRBV29-1 and TRBJ2-3; 8 bases are shared with TRBD2. The V gene end was trimmed by 7 bases and the J gene end by 1 base; junction bases not matched to a gene: 16. Germline V gene sequence: CDR1 SQVTM, CDR2 ANQGSEA. The length of the CDR3 is 17 residues.

Comments on this clone: A read error may produce the germline difference seen at one junction end. The gene calls are TRBV4-1 and TRBJ2-7, with D perhaps matching TRBD2 (6 bases). The germline V gene has CDR1 MGHRA and CDR2 YSYEKL. This CDR3 is built from 15 residues. The CDR3 nucleotides read TGCGCCAGCAGCGAAGAAGGAGGGATCGAGTACGAGCAGTACTTC. It specifies CASSEEGGIEYEQYF.

The chain combines TRBV28 with TRBJ2-5, with 9 positions matching TRBD2. In germline, CDR1 is MDHEN, CDR2 SYDVKM. This CDR3 spans 17 amino acids. V shed 3 bases and J 7 bases; nucleotides not matched to a gene: 15. CDR3 in amino acids: CASSFSRGGDAEGTQYF. The CDR3 DNA follows: TGTGCCAGCAGTTTCTCCCGCGGGGGGGACGCAGAGGGGACCCAGTACTTC.

This chain joins TRBV4-1 and TRBJ2-7; 7 bases agree with TRBD2. The CDR3 consists of 17 residues. Germline V gene data show CDR1 as MGHRA and CDR2 as YSYEKL. J gave up 0 bases and V 4 bases, and 12 bases lay outside the gene matches. As DNA, the CDR3 is TGCGCCAGCAGCCCCGGGGGGTCGGAGCGGCACTCCTACGAGCAGTACTTC. It specifies CASSPGGSERHSYEQYF.

There are a few counts of this clone. This chain uses TRBV27 with TRBJ1-5; tentatively, D is TRBD1 (5 bases). Trimming pared 6 bases from V and 1 base from J, leaving 13 bases between. The germline V gene has CDR1 MNHEY and CDR2 SMNVEV (reference sequence). The CDR3 runs 15 residues. The CDR3: CASSPGHISNQPQHF. In DNA form, the CDR3 reads TGTGCCAGCAGCCCCGGACATATAAGCAATCAGCCCCAGCATTTT.

This clone was counted a single time. The chain couples TRBV27 to TRBJ1-1; D may be TRBD1 (5 bases). Germline CDR1 is MNHEY and CDR2 is SMNVEV (reference sequence). Trimming cost V 4 bases and J 0 bases, with 15 bases left between them. This CDR3 region has 16 residues. This chain's CDR3 is CASSSALRDLNTEAFF. For the CDR3, the DNA is TGTGCCAGCAGTTCCGCCCTCAGGGACTTGAACACTGAAGCTTTCTTT.

The chain uses TRBV7-9 and TRBJ2-3; 11 nucleotides line up with TRBD2. The trim removed 5 bases at V and 4 bases at J, leaving 5 bases unmatched. CDR1 is SEHNR, CDR2 FQNEAQ, per germline (reference sequence). The CDR3 has 15 amino acids. The CDR3 sequence: CASSHSGRGSDTQYF. The CDR3 DNA follows: TGTGCCAGCAGCCATAGCGGGAGGGGGTCAGATACGCAGTATTTT.

This clone showed up just once. The CDR3 coding sequence is TGCGCCAGCGGGACAGGGATCAATCAGCCCCAGCATTTT. Its protein is CASGTGINQPQHF. The chain employs TRBV10-2 and TRBJ1-5; 9 bases align to TRBD1. The CDR3 runs 13 residues. The V segment lost 8 bases and the J segment 3 bases; nucleotides outside the gene matches: 2. Germline loops: CDR1 WSHSY, CDR2 SAAADI.

The chain is built from TRBV5-8 and TRBJ2-5; maybe TRBD2 (5 bases). The V end was cut by 2 bases, the J end by 4 bases, with 15 bases between. This CDR3 region has 15 residues. Germline CDR1 SGHTS, CDR2 YDEGEE. The CDR3 region is CASSFPFGVGETQYF. DNA of the CDR3: TGTGCCAGCAGCTTCCCCTTCGGGGTCGGAGAGACCCAGTACTTC.

The J gene is TRBJ2-1, the V gene TRBV18; TRBD2 matches 11 bases. Germline V gene sequence: CDR1 KGHSH, CDR2 LQKENI. This CDR3 is 16 amino acids long. J was trimmed by 2 bases and V by 4 bases; bases with no gene match: 4. In DNA form, the CDR3 reads TGTGCCAGCTCACTGACTAGCGGGATCACCTACAATGAGCAGTTCTTC. Protein product: CASSLTSGITYNEQFF.

In its sample, this clone was seen once. The V gene is TRBV19, the J gene TRBJ2-7; a possible D gene is TRBD1 (6 bases). The CDR3 extends over 15 amino acids. The V gene's germline CDR1 is LNHDA and CDR2 SQIVND (reference sequence). V was cut by 4 bases and J by 2 bases, with 15 bases left in between. CDR3 DNA: TGTGCCAGTAGTACCTCTACGGGACACCCCTACGAGCAGTACTTC. It translates to CASSTSTGHPYEQYF.